This T cell receptor (beta chain) was observed in a study of beta chain features in type 1 diabetes. Study results and limitations: Type 1 diabetes patients had TCRB CDR3s that were shorter (moderately but significantly so) in all four CD4+ subsets.

Isolated RNA was reverse transcribed in full, so expressed TCRB transcripts were sequenced. Libraries were prepared by immunoSEQ multiplex PCR; TCRdb keeps only in-frame clonotypes and omits some of them. The data show about 370,000 clones, over 8.5% seen once. This clone was counted many times. What it recognizes is unknown. Germline CDR1 and CDR2: MGHDK and SYGVNS. V was trimmed by 3 bases and J by 7 bases, leaving 9 bases between them. The CDR3 runs 12 residues. This clonotype originated in a young man with type 1 diabetes. This sequence joins TRBV25-1 and TRBJ2-5, with D perhaps matching TRBD2 (5 bases). Input material: central memory CD4+ T cells from blood. CDR3 loop: CASSDSAGTQYF. The CDR3 nucleotides are TGTGCCAGCAGTGATTCGGCGGGGACCCAGTACTTC. The full variable domain, rest sourced from reference TRBV25-1 and TRBJ2-5, is EADIYQTPRYLVIGTGKKITLECSQTMGHDKMYWYQQDPGMELHLIHYSYGVNSTEKGDLSSESTVSRIRTEHFPLTLESARPSHTSQYLCASSDSAGTQYFGPGTRLLVL.